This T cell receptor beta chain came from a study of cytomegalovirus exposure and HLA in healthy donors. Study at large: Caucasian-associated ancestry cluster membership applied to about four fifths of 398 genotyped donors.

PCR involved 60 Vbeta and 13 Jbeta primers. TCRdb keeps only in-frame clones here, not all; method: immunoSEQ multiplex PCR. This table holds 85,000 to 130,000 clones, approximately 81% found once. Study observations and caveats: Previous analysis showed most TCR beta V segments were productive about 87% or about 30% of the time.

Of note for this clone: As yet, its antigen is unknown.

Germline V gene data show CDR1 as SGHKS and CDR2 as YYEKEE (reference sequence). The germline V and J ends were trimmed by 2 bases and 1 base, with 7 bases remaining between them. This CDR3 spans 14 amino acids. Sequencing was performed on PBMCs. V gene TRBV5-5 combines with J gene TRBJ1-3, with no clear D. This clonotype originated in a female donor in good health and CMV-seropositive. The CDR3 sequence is CASSFWQSGNTIYF. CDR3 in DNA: TGTGCCAGCAGCTTTTGGCAGTCTGGAAACACCATATATTTT.